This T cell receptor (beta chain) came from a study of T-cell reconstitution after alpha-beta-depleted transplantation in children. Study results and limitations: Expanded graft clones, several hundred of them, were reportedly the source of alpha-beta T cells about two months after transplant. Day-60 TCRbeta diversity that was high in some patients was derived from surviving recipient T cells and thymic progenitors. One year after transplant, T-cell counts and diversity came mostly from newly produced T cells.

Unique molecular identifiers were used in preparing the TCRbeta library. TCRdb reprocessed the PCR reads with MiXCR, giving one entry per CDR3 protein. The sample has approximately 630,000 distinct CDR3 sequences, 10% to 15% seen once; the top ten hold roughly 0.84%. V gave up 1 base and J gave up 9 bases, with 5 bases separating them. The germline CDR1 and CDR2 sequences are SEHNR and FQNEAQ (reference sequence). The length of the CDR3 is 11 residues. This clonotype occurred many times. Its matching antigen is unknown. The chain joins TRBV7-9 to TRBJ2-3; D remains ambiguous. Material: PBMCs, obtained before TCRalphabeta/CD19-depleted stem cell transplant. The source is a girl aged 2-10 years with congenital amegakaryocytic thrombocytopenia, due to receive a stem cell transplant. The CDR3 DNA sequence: TGTGCCAGCAGCTTAGAGGTGACGCAGTATTTT. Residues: CASSLEVTQYF.